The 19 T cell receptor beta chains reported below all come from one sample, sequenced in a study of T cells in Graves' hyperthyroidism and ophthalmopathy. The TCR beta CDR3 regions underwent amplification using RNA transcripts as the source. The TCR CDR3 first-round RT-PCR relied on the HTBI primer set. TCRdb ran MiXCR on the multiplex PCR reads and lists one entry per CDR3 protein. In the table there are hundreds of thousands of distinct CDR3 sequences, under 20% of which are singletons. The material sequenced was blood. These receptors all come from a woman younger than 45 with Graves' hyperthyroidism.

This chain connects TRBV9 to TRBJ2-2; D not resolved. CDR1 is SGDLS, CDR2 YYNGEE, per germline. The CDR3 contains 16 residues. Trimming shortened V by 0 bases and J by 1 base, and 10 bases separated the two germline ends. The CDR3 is CASSVGSMGNTGELFF. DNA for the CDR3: TGTGCCAGCAGCGTAGGGTCTATGGGGAACACCGGGGAGCTGTTTTTT.

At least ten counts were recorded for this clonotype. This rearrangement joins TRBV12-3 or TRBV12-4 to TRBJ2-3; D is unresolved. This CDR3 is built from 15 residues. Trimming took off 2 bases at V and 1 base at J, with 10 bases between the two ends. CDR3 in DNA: TGTGCCAGCAGTTTAATATACTATCGCACAGATACGCAGTATTTT. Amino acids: CASSLIYYRTDTQYF.

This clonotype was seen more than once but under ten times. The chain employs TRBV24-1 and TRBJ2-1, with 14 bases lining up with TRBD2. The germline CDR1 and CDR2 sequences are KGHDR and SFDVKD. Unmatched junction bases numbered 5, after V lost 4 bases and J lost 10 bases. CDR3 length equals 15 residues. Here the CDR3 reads CATSEGLAGGTEQFF. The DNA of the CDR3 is TGTGCCACCAGTGAAGGACTAGCGGGAGGTACCGAGCAGTTCTTC.

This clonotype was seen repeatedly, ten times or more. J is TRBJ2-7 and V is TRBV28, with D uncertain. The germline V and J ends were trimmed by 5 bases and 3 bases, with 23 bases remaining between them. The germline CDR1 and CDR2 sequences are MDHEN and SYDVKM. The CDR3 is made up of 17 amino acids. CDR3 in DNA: TGTGCCAGCAGTGACGTAACCTGGAGTGTTAAGGGCTACGAGCAGTACTTC. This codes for CASSDVTWSVKGYEQYF.

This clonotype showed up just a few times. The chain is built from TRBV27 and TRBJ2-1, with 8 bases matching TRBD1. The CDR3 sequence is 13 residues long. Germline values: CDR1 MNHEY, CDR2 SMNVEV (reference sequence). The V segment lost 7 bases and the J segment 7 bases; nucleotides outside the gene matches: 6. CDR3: CASKNRGWNEQFF. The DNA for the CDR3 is TGTGCCAGCAAGAACAGGGGGTGGAATGAGCAGTTCTTC.

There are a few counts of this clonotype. The CDR3 DNA reads TGTGCCAGCGCCACCGGGTCTAGCTCCTACAATGAGCAGTTCTTC. Translation gives CASATGSSSYNEQFF. The J gene is TRBJ2-1, the V gene TRBV7-3; D is ambiguous. V was shortened by 8 bases and J by 0 bases, with 14 bases between the two germline ends. The CDR3 runs 15 residues. The germline V gene has CDR1 SGHTA and CDR2 FQGTGA.

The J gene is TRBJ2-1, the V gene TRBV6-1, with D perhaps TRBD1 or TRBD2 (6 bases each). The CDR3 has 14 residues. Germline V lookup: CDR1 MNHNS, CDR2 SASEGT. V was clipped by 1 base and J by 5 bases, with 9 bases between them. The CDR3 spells CASSEGGADNEQFF. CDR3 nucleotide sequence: TGTGCCAGCAGTGAAGGGGGGGCGGACAATGAGCAGTTCTTC.

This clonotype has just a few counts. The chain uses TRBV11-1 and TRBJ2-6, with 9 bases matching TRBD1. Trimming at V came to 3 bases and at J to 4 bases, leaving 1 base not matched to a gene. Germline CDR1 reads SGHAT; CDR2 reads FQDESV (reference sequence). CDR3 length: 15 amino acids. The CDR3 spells CASSFGQGGANVLTF. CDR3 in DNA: TGTGCCAGCAGCTTCGGACAGGGGGGGGCCAACGTCCTGACTTTC.

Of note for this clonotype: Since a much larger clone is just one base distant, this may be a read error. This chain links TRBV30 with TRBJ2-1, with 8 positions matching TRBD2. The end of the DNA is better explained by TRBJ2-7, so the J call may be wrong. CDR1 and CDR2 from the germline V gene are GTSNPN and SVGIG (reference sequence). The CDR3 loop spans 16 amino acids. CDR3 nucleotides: TGTGCCTGGAGTGCCCCGAGGACTAGCCCAGACAATGAGCAGTACTTC. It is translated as CAWSAPRTSPDNEQYF.

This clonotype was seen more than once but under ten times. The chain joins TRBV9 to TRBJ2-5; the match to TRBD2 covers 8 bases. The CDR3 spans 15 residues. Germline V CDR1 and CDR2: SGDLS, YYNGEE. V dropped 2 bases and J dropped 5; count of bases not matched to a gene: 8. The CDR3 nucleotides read TGTGCCAGCAGCGTCCACGGGGGGGTCGGGGAGACCCAGTACTTC. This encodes CASSVHGGVGETQYF. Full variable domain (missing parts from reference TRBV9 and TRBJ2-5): DSGVTQTPKHLITATGQRVTLRCSPRSGDLSVYWYQQSLDQGLQFLIQYYNGEERAKGNILERFSAQQFPDLHSELNLSSLELGDSALYFCASSVHGGVGETQYFGPGTRLLVL.

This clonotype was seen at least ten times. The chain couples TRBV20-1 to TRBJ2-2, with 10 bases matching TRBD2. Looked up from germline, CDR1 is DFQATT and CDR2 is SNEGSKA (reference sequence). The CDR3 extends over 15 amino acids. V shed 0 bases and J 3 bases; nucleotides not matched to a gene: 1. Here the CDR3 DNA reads TGCAGTGCTAGAGATCTAGCGGGAGACACCGGGGAGCTGTTTTTT. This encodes CSARDLAGDTGELFF.

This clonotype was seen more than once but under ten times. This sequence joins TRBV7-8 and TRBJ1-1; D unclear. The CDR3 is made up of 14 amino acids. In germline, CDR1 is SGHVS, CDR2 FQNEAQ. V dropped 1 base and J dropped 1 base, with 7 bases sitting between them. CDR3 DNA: TGTGCCAGCAGCTTAGACCTGACGAACACTGAAGCTTTCTTT. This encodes CASSLDLTNTEAFF.

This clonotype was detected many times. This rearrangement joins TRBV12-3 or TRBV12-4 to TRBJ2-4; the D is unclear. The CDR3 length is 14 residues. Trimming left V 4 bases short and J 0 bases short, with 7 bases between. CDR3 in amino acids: CASSSLVAKNIQYF. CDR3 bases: TGTGCCAGCAGTTCGCTAGTAGCCAAAAACATTCAGTACTTC.

The CDR3 bases are TGCAGTGCTAGAGCCCCAGCGGGAGACCACGAGCAGTACTTC. Its protein is CSARAPAGDHEQYF. The rearrangement uses TRBV20-1 and TRBJ2-7, with 8 positions matching TRBD2. J was trimmed by 5 bases and V by 1 base; bases with no gene match: 7. The germline CDR1 and CDR2 sequences are DFQATT and SNEGSKA (reference sequence). There are 14 residues in the CDR3.

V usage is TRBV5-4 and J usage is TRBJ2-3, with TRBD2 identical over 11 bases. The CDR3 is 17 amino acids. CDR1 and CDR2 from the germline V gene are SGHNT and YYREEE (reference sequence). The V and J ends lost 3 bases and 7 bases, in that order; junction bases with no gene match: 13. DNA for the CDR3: TGTGCCAGCAGCTACGGACTAGCGGGTCCCTCGGATCATACGCAGTATTTT. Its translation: CASSYGLAGPSDHTQYF.

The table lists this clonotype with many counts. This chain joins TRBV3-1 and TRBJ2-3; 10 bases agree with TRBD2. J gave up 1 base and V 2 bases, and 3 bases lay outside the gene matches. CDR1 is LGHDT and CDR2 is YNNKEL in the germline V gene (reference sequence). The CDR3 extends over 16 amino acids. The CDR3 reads CASSQSAGGGTDTQYF. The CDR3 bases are TGTGCCAGCAGCCAATCAGCGGGAGGGGGCACAGATACGCAGTATTTT.

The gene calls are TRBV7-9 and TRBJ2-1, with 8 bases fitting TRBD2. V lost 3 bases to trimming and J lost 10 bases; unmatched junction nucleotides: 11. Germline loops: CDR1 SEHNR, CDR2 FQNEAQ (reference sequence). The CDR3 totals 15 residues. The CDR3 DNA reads TGTGCCAGCAGCTTTAGCGGGGAGTACACTCACGAGCAGTTCTTC. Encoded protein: CASSFSGEYTHEQFF.

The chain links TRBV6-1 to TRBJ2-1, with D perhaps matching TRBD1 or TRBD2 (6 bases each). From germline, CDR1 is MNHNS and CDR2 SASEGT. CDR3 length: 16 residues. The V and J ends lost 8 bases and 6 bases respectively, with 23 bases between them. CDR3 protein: CASLRGDELGANEQFF. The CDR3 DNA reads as TGTGCCAGCCTAAGGGGGGACGAACTAGGCGCCAATGAGCAGTTCTTC.

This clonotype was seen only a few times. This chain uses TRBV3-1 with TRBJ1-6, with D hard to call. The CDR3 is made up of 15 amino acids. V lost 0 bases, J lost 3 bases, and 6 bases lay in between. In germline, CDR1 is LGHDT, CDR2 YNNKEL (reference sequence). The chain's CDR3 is CASSQDRVYNSPLHF. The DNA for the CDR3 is TGTGCCAGCAGCCAAGACAGAGTCTATAATTCACCCCTCCACTTT. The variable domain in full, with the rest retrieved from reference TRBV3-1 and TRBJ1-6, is DTAVSQTPKYLVTQMGNDKSIKCEQNLGHDTMYWYKQDSKKFLKIMFSYNNKELIINETVPNRFSPKSPDKAHLNLHINSLELGDSAVYFCASSQDRVYNSPLHFGNGTRLTVT.